This TCR beta chain was identified during a study of CD8 T cells in Susac syndrome. Random hexamers primed reverse transcription of 0.5 to 1 ug RNA. TCRdb re-analysed the immunoSEQ multiplex PCR reads in MiXCR, keeping a single row per CDR3 protein. The sample has a few hundred thousand distinct CDR3 sequences, approximately 90% seen once; the top ten hold approximately 0.065%. The sequence was obtained from a human donor with multiple sclerosis. Sequencing input: CD4+ T cells from PBMCs.

CDR3 bases: TGCAGTGCTAGACGGACTAGCGGGGGGGTAGGGACCCAGTACTTC. This sequence encodes CSARRTSGGVGTQYF. The rearrangement uses TRBV20-1 and TRBJ2-5, with 15 bases identical to TRBD2. CDR1 and CDR2 (germline): DFQATT, SNEGSKA (reference sequence). The CDR3 spans 15 residues. Unmatched junction bases numbered 5, after V lost 2 bases and J lost 7 bases.